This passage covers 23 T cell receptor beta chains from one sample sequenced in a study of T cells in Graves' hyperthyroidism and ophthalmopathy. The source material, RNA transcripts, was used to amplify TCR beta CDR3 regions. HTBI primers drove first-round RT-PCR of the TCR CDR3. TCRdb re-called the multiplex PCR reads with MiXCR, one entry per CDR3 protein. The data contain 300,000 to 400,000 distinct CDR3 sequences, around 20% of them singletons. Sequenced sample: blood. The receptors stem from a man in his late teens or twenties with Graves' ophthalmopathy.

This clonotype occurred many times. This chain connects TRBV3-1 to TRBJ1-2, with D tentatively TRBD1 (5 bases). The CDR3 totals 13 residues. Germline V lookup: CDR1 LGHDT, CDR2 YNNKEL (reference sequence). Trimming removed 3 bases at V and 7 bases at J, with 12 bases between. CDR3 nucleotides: TGTGCCAGCAGCCACTCGGGAGGGGCTGGCTACACCTTC. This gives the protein CASSHSGGAGYTF.

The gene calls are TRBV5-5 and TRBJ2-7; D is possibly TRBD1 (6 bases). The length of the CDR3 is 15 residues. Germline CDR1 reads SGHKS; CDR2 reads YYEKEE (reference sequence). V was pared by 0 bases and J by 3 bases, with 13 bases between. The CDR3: CASSLVSDSDYEQYF. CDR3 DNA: TGTGCCAGCAGCTTGGTGTCGGACAGTGACTACGAGCAGTACTTC.

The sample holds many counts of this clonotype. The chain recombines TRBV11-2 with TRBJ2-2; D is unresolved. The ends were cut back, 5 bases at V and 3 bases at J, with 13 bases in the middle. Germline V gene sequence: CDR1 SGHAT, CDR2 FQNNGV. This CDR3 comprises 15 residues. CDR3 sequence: CASSRQATDTGELFF. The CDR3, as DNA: TGTGCCAGCAGCCGCCAGGCCACTGACACCGGGGAGCTGTTTTTT.

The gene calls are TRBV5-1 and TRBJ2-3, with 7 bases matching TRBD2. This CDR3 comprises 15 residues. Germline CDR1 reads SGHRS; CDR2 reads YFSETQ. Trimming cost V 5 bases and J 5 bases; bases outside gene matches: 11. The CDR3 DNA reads TGCGCCAGCAGTTCCCTGGGGGGAGGGCAAGATACGCAGTATTTT. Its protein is CASSSLGGGQDTQYF.

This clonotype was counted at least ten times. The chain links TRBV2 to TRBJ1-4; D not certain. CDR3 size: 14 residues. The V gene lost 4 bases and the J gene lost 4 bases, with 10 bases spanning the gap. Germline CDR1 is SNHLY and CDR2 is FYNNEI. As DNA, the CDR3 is TGTGCCAGCAGTGTGAGGCAGATTAATGAAAAACTGTTTTTT. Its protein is CASSVRQINEKLFF.

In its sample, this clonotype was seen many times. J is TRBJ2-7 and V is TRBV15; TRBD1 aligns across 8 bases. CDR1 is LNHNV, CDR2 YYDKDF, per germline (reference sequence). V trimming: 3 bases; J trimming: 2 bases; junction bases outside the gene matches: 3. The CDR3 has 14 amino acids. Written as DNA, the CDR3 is TGTGCCACCAGCAGCCCGGACAGGGCCTACGAGCAGTACTTC. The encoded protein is CATSSPDRAYEQYF.

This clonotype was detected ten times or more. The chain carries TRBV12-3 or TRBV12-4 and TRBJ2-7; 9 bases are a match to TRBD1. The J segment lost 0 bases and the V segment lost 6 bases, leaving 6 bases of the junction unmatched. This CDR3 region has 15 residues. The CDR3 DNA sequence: TGTGCCAGCAGGGCCGGGACAGGGAGCTCCTACGAGCAGTACTTC. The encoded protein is CASRAGTGSSYEQYF.

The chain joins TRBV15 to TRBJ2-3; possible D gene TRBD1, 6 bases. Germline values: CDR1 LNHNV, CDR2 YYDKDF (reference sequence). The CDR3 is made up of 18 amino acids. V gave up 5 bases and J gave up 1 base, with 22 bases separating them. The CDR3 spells CATSVGLAMGAGTDTQYF. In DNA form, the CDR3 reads TGTGCCACCAGCGTTGGACTGGCAATGGGGGCTGGCACAGATACGCAGTATTTT.

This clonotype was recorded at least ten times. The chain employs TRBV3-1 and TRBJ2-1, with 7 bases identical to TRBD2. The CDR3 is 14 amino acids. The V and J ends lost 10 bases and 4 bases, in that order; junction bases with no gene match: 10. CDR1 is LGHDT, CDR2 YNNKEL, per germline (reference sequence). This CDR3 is CATSRASGYNEQFF. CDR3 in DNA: TGTGCCACCTCTAGGGCTAGCGGTTACAATGAGCAGTTCTTC.

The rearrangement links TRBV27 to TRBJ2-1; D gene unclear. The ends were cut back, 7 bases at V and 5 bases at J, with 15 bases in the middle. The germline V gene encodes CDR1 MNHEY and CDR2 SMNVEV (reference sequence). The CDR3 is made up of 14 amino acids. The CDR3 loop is CASKPSSVHNEQFF. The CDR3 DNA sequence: TGTGCCAGCAAGCCCAGTAGTGTCCACAATGAGCAGTTCTTC.

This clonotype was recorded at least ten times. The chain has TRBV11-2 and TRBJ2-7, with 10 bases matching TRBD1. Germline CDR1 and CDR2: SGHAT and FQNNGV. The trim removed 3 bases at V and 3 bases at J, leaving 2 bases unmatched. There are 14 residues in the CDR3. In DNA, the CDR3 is TGTGCCAGCAGCTTCGGACAGGGGGGCTACGAGCAGTACTTC. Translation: CASSFGQGGYEQYF.

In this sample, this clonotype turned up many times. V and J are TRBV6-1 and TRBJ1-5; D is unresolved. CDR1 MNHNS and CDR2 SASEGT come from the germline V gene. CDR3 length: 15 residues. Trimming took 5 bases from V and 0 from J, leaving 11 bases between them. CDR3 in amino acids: CASSSSGNSNQPQHF. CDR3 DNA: TGTGCCAGCAGTTCCTCCGGCAATAGCAATCAGCCCCAGCATTTT.

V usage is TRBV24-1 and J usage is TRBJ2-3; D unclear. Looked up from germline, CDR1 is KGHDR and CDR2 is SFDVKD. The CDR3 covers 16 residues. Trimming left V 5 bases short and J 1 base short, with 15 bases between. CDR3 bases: TGTGCCACCAGTGGCCCATATTATAGGGGCACAGATACGCAGTATTTT. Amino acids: CATSGPYYRGTDTQYF.

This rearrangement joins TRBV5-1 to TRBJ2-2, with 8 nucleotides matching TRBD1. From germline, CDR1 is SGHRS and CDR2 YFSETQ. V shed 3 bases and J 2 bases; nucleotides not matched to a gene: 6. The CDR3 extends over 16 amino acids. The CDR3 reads CASSSSGTGNTGELFF. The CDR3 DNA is TGCGCCAGCAGCTCCTCCGGGACAGGAAACACCGGGGAGCTGTTTTTT.

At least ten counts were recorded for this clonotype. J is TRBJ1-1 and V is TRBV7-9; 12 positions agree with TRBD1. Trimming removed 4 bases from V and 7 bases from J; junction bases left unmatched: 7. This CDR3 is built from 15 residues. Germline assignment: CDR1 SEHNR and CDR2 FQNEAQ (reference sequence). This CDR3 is CASSSPGQGAFEAFF. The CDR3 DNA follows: TGTGCCAGCAGCTCTCCGGGACAGGGGGCTTTTGAAGCTTTCTTT.

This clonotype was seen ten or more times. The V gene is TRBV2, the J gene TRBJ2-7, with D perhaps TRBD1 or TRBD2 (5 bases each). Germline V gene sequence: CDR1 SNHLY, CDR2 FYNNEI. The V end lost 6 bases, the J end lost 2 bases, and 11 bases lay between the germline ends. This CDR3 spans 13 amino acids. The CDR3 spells CASSPGPAYEQYF. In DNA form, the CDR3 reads TGTGCCAGCAGCCCGGGACCAGCCTACGAGCAGTACTTC.

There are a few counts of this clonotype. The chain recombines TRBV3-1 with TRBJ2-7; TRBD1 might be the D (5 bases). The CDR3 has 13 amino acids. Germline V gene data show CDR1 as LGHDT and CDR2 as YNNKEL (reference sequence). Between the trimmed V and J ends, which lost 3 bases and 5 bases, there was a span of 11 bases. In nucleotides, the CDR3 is TGTGCCAGCAGCCAGAAGGGGCGGAACGAGCAGTACTTC. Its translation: CASSQKGRNEQYF.

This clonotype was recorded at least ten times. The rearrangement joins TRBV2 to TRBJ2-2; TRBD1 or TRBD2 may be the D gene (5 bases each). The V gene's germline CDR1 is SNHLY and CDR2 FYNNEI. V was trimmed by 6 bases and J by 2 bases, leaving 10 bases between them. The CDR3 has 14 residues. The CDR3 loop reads CASRGDFNTGELFF. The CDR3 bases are TGTGCCAGCAGGGGGGATTTTAACACCGGGGAGCTGTTTTTT.

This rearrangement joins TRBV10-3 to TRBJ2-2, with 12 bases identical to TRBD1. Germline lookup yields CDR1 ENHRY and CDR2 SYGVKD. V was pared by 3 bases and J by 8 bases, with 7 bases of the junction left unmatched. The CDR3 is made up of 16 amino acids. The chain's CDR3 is CAISESGTGGGGELFF. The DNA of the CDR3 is TGTGCCATCAGTGAATCGGGGACAGGGGGCGGAGGGGAGCTGTTTTTT.

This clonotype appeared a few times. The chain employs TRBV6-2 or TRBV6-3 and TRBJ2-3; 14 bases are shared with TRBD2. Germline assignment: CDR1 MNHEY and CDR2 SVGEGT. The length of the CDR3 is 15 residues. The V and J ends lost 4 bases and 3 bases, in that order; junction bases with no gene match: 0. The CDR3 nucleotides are TGTGCCAGCAGTTGGACTAGCGGGGGGACAGATACGCAGTATTTT. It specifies CASSWTSGGTDTQYF.

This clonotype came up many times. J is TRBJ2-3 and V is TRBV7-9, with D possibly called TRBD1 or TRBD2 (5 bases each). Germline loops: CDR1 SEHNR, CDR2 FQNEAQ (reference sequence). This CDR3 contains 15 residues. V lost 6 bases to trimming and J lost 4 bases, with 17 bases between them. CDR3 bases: TGTGCCAGCAGGCGAAAGAGGGACCTTTCAGATACGCAGTATTTT. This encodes CASRRKRDLSDTQYF.

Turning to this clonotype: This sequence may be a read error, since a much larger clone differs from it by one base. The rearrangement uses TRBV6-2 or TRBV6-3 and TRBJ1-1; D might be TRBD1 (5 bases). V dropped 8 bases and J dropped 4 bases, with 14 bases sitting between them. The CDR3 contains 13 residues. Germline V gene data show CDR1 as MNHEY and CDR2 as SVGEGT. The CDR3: CASLRDRGTEAFF. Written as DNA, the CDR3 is TGTGCCAGCCTCCGGGACCGGGGCACTGAAGCTTTCTTT.

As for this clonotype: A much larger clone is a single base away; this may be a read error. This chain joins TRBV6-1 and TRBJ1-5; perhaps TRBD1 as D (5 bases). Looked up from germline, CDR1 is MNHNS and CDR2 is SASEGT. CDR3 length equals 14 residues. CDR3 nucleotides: TGTGTCAGCAGTGAAGCCGGGACCTCTCAGCCCCAGCATTTT. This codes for CVSSEAGTSQPQHF.